One and the same sample provided the 26 T cell receptor beta chains below, sequenced in a study of cytotoxic CD8 clonotypes in ibrutinib-treated CLL. Profiled with immunoSEQ multiplex PCR; TCRdb holds only in-frame clones, not every one. The sample lists approximately 9,000 clones, roughly 70% occurring once. Sequenced material: PBMCs, taken before ibrutinib treatment. Source of these receptors: a human donor with chronic lymphocytic leukemia.

This clone has more than one count but fewer than ten. The V and J genes are TRBV27 and TRBJ2-7; TRBD1 aligns across 10 bases. The germline CDR1 and CDR2 sequences are MNHEY and SMNVEV (reference sequence). With 6 bases clipped from V and 3 bases from J, the junction kept 5 bases outside the gene matches. The CDR3 spans 14 residues. CDR3 DNA: TGTGCCAGCAGAGCCGGGACAGGGGTCTACGAGCAGTACTTC. Amino acid sequence: CASRAGTGVYEQYF.

This chain joins TRBV18 and TRBJ2-7; D is tentatively TRBD1 or TRBD2 (7 bases each). Trimming took 3 bases from V and 7 from J, leaving 16 bases between them. There are 14 residues in the CDR3. Germline CDR1 reads KGHSH; CDR2 reads LQKENI. The CDR3 loop is CASSPGRGHREQYF. CDR3 DNA sequence: TGTGCCAGCTCACCGGGGAGGGGGCATCGAGAGCAGTACTTC.

The chain carries TRBV2 and TRBJ2-7; D is undetermined. Germline CDR1 SNHLY, CDR2 FYNNEI. The CDR3 contains 15 residues. V was trimmed by 1 base and J by 4 bases, leaving 14 bases between them. In nucleotides, the CDR3 is TGTGCCAGCAGTGAAGGTGCATTCAGTAGGTACGAGCAGTACTTC. As protein: CASSEGAFSRYEQYF.

This sequence joins TRBV11-2 and TRBJ2-3; D may match TRBD1 or TRBD2 (5 bases each). Germline V gives CDR1 SGHAT, CDR2 FQNNGV. V was shortened by 3 bases and J by 2 bases, with 9 bases between the two germline ends. CDR3 length: 14 residues. The chain's CDR3 is CASSFSGPTDTQYF. The CDR3 nucleotides are TGTGCCAGCAGCTTCTCGGGACCCACAGATACGCAGTATTTT.

The CDR3 is CATSGRDRGGDTQYF. The CDR3 nucleotides are TGTGCCACCAGCGGCCGGGACAGGGGGGGAGATACGCAGTATTTT. J is TRBJ2-3 and V is TRBV15, with 11 nucleotides matching TRBD1. From germline, CDR1 is LNHNV and CDR2 YYDKDF (reference sequence). There are 15 residues in the CDR3. Unmatched junction bases numbered 6, after V lost 5 bases and J lost 5 bases.

The V call is TRBV5-4, the J call TRBJ2-5, with TRBD1 identical over 7 bases. Germline loops: CDR1 SGHNT, CDR2 YYREEE (reference sequence). Trimming at V came to 1 base and at J to 3 bases, leaving 3 bases not matched to a gene. This CDR3 is 14 amino acids long. In nucleotides, the CDR3 is TGTGCCAGCAGCTTGACAGGGGCTAAAGAGACCCAGTACTTC. Translated: CASSLTGAKETQYF.

The rearrangement links TRBV7-2 to TRBJ1-1; D remains unclear. The germline V gene has CDR1 SGHTA and CDR2 FQGNSA. This CDR3 contains 17 residues. V gave up 8 bases and J gave up 1 base, with 23 bases separating them. The CDR3 DNA follows: TGTGCCAGCCGAAGGGCGGCGGGTACTGGTAGGAACACTGAAGCTTTCTTT. It translates to CASRRAAGTGRNTEAFF.

The rearrangement uses TRBV7-2 and TRBJ2-1, with TRBD2 matching over 7 bases. The CDR3 contains 17 residues. V lost 0 bases and J lost 0; bases outside the gene matches: 5. Germline assignment: CDR1 SGHTA and CDR2 FQGNSA. This CDR3 reads CASSLALASGSYNEQFF. The CDR3 region has the DNA TGTGCCAGCAGCTTAGCGTTGGCTAGCGGCTCCTACAATGAGCAGTTCTTC.

The table lists this clone with a few counts. V is TRBV15 and J is TRBJ2-7; no clear D gene. The V gene's germline CDR1 is LNHNV and CDR2 YYDKDF (reference sequence). V dropped 0 bases and J dropped 8 bases, with 8 bases sitting between them. This CDR3 region has 12 residues. CDR3 amino acids: CATSRDLGKQYF. The CDR3 DNA reads as TGTGCCACCAGCAGAGATCTGGGAAAGCAGTACTTC.

V and J are TRBV19 and TRBJ1-2; D unclear. Germline CDR1 LNHDA, CDR2 SQIVND (reference sequence). V lost 7 bases, J lost 8 bases, and 20 bases lay in between. The CDR3 consists of 14 residues. CDR3 loop: CASIGIGRFGGYTF. For the CDR3, the DNA is TGTGCCAGTATTGGAATTGGGCGCTTCGGCGGCTACACCTTC.

The chain joins TRBV25-1 to TRBJ2-1; TRBD2 agrees at 8 bases. The CDR3 is made up of 14 amino acids. V was clipped by 5 bases and J by 5 bases; unmatched bases: 5. Looked up from germline, CDR1 is MGHDK and CDR2 is SYGVNS. The CDR3 DNA sequence: TGTGCCAGCAGTCGCGGACTAGCAGACAATGAGCAGTTCTTC. Protein: CASSRGLADNEQFF. The variable domain in full, completed from reference TRBV25-1 and TRBJ2-1, reads EADIYQTPRYLVIGTGKKITLECSQTMGHDKMYWYQQDPGMELHLIHYSYGVNSTEKGDLSSESTVSRIRTEHFPLTLESARPSHTSQYLCASSRGLADNEQFFGPGTRLTVL.

The chain carries TRBV2 and TRBJ1-2; D is uncertain. The germline V gene has CDR1 SNHLY and CDR2 FYNNEI. The CDR3 runs to 14 residues. Trimming stripped 3 bases from V and 4 bases from J, with 12 bases between. CDR3 region: CASSDRPGSYGYTF. The DNA of the CDR3 is TGTGCCAGCAGTGACCGCCCGGGAAGCTATGGCTACACCTTC. Together with reference TRBV2 and TRBJ1-2, the CDR3 gives the full variable domain: EPEVTQTPSHQVTQMGQEVILRCVPISNHLYFYWYRQILGQKVEFLVSFYNNEISEKSEIFDDQFSVERPDGSNFTLKIRSTKLEDSAMYFCASSDRPGSYGYTFGSGTRLTVV.

The chain links TRBV6-6 to TRBJ2-7; 7 bases agree with TRBD1. Germline V gene data show CDR1 as MNHNY and CDR2 as SVGAGI (reference sequence). The CDR3 is 15 amino acids. Trimming removed 6 bases from V and 3 bases from J; junction bases left unmatched: 11. As DNA, the CDR3 is TGTGCCAGCAGACCAGGCAGGGGACAGATCTACGAGCAGTACTTC. It translates to CASRPGRGQIYEQYF.

CDR3 residues: CASSGTNTDTQYF. CDR3 in DNA: TGTGCCAGCAGTGGGACTAACACAGATACGCAGTATTTT. The chain couples TRBV28 to TRBJ2-3; TRBD2 aligns across 7 bases. V trimming: 5 bases; J trimming: 2 bases; junction bases outside the gene matches: 1. This CDR3 is 13 amino acids long. Looked up from germline, CDR1 is MDHEN and CDR2 is SYDVKM. The full variable domain, with the rest looked up from reference TRBV28 and TRBJ2-3, is DVKVTQSSRYLVKRTGEKVFLECVQDMDHENMFWYRQDPGLGLRLIYFSYDVKMKEKGDIPEGYSVSREKKERFSLILESASTNQTSMYLCASSGTNTDTQYFGPGTRLTVL.

A few counts support this clone. This rearrangement joins TRBV15 to TRBJ2-2; tentatively, D is TRBD1 (5 bases). Trimming removed 0 bases from V and 7 bases from J, with 15 bases in between. This CDR3 comprises 16 residues. Germline CDR1 is LNHNV and CDR2 is YYDKDF (reference sequence). The DNA for the CDR3 is TGTGCCACCAGCAGAGATCCGCCAGGGAACGTCGGGGAGCTGTTTTTT. This sequence encodes CATSRDPPGNVGELFF.

The chain recombines TRBV7-8 with TRBJ2-1; D remains unclear. Per the germline V gene, CDR1 is SGHVS and CDR2 is FQNEAQ. The CDR3 loop spans 13 amino acids. The germline V and J ends were trimmed by 5 bases and 7 bases, with 12 bases remaining between them. Here the CDR3 DNA reads TGTGCCAGCAGCCCAGATGTTGTGAATGAGCAGTTCTTC. Its protein product is CASSPDVVNEQFF.

The chain employs TRBV15 and TRBJ2-5; no definite D call. From germline, CDR1 is LNHNV and CDR2 YYDKDF (reference sequence). The CDR3 totals 17 residues. The V gene lost 0 bases and the J gene lost 1 base, with 15 bases spanning the gap. The CDR3 DNA sequence: TGTGCCACCAGCAGAGATCCAGGCAGGCAAACCCAAGAGACCCAGTACTTC. The encoded protein is CATSRDPGRQTQETQYF.

The chain has TRBV19 and TRBJ2-1, with 7 bases that match TRBD2. Trimming at V came to 6 bases and at J to 0 bases, leaving 5 bases not matched to a gene. Germline V lookup: CDR1 LNHDA, CDR2 SQIVND (reference sequence). CDR3 size: 15 residues. CDR3 protein: CASRALADSYNEQFF. CDR3 sequence (DNA): TGTGCCAGTAGGGCTCTAGCGGACTCCTACAATGAGCAGTTCTTC.

The rearrangement joins TRBV7-8 to TRBJ2-7, with TRBD2 identical over 11 bases. In germline, CDR1 is SGHVS, CDR2 FQNEAQ. Trimming cost V 4 bases and J 3 bases; bases outside gene matches: 5. The CDR3 extends over 15 amino acids. The CDR3 DNA follows: TGTGCCAGCAGCTCTCCGGGACTAGCGGACTACGAGCAGTACTTC. Its protein product is CASSSPGLADYEQYF.

This clone was recorded only once. J is TRBJ2-2 and V is TRBV19, with TRBD1 matching over 9 bases. After removal of 10 bases from V and 4 bases from J, the junction contained 16 bases not matched to a gene. Germline V gene lookup returns CDR1 LNHDA and CDR2 SQIVND (reference sequence). The CDR3 contains 17 residues. The CDR3 here is CATDSRDRGSSTGELFF. CDR3 in DNA: TGTGCCACCGATTCCAGAGACAGGGGGTCTAGCACCGGGGAGCTGTTTTTT.

Within the sample, this clone is medium-sized. The chain links TRBV19 to TRBJ2-1; the match to TRBD2 covers 8 bases. The CDR3 is made up of 16 amino acids. V shed 2 bases and J 2 bases; nucleotides not matched to a gene: 5. The V gene's germline CDR1 is LNHDA and CDR2 SQIVND (reference sequence). This CDR3 is CASSINSGATYNEQFF. For the CDR3, the DNA is TGTGCCAGTAGTATAAATAGCGGGGCCACCTACAATGAGCAGTTCTTC.

The CDR3 sequence is CASSPEWVGEQFF. The CDR3 coding sequence is TGTGCCAGCAGCCCCGAATGGGTGGGTGAGCAGTTCTTC. V and J are TRBV11-2 and TRBJ2-1; no firm D call. Trimming cost V 5 bases and J 9 bases, with 14 bases left between them. This CDR3 comprises 13 residues. Germline V gives CDR1 SGHAT, CDR2 FQNNGV.

There are a few counts of this clone. The chain couples TRBV28 to TRBJ1-2, with unresolved D. From germline, CDR1 is MDHEN and CDR2 SYDVKM. V lost 4 bases and J lost 2, with 5 bases in between. The CDR3 extends over 12 amino acids. CDR3 coding DNA: TGTGCCAGCAGTTGGAAGAACTATGGCTACACCTTC. Amino acid sequence: CASSWKNYGYTF.

The chain carries TRBV11-1 and TRBJ2-5, with D perhaps matching TRBD2 (5 bases). Trimming took 3 bases from V and 0 from J, leaving 14 bases between them. Germline lookup yields CDR1 SGHAT and CDR2 FQDESV (reference sequence). CDR3 size: 16 residues. For the CDR3, the DNA is TGTGCCAGCAGCTTCGGGGTCACAGTGTACCAAGAGACCCAGTACTTC. Amino acids: CASSFGVTVYQETQYF.

This clone has more than one count but fewer than ten. The chain couples TRBV10-3 to TRBJ2-2; no definite D call. V gave up 8 bases and J gave up 4 bases, with 11 bases separating them. The CDR3 contains 13 residues. Germline assignment: CDR1 ENHRY and CDR2 SYGVKD. The CDR3 DNA sequence: TGTGCCATCGGCCTTGGCGCCACCGGGGAGCTGTTTTTT. Its protein product is CAIGLGATGELFF.

V and J are TRBV30 and TRBJ2-7, with D perhaps TRBD2 (6 bases). The germline V gene encodes CDR1 GTSNPN and CDR2 SVGIG (reference sequence). The CDR3 contains 14 residues. V lost 3 bases and J 5 bases, leaving 17 bases between the germline ends. The CDR3 reads CAWSYPSGRNEQYF. CDR3 coding DNA: TGTGCCTGGAGCTACCCAAGCGGGCGTAACGAGCAGTACTTC.